In this sample, the clone carrying this TCR beta chain turned up many times. Antigen: not known. The data derive from a study of T cells in Graves' hyperthyroidism and ophthalmopathy. Study-level results: Ophthalmopathy was distinguished from stable hyperthyroidism by 13 V-J signatures.

Researchers took RNA transcripts and amplified the TCR beta CDR3 regions from them. First-round RT-PCR with HTBI primers amplified the TCR CDR3 region. TCRdb itself ran the multiplex PCR reads through MiXCR, one entry per CDR3 protein. The table includes about 400,000 distinct CDR3 sequences, around a quarter detected once. CDR3 length: 13 residues. Germline V gene lookup returns CDR1 SGHAT and CDR2 FQNNGV. Trimming removed 5 bases from V and 4 bases from J, with 8 bases in between. This chain connects TRBV11-2 to TRBJ1-4; no clear D. What was sequenced was blood. This receptor was obtained from a man between 50 and 59 years old with Graves' hyperthyroidism. CDR3 nucleotide sequence: TGTGCCAGCAGCCACGGGATTAATGAAAAACTGTTTTTT. Residues: CASSHGINEKLFF.